This TCR beta chain was documented in a study of early T cells in non-severe SARS-CoV-2 infection. As for the study in general: The study sequenced bulk RNA from unsorted whole blood, with chains unpaired.

V lost 2 bases, J lost 9 bases, and 4 bases stayed unmatched. Germline V gene sequence: CDR1 MGHRA, CDR2 YSYEKL. There are 13 residues in the CDR3. This clonotype was counted a few times. The antigen remains undetermined. Molecules of cDNA were individually given unique molecular identifiers that were attached to them. TCRdb reanalysed the 5' RACE reads using MiXCR and keeps one entry per CDR3 protein. Of around 82,000 distinct CDR3 sequences listed, under 15% are singletons. Broader study findings: VDJdb-based annotation leaned toward anti-spike CD8 responses and missed private and CD4 specificities.

The chain uses TRBV4-1 and TRBJ2-1; 7 nucleotides match TRBD1. The TCR was taken from an adult who was a healthcare worker with PCR-confirmed SARS-CoV-2 infection or an uninfected control (not recorded which). Specimen: whole blood. The CDR3: CASSQLTGIEQFF. The DNA of the CDR3 is TGCGCCAGCAGCCAACTGACAGGGATTGAGCAGTTCTTC.